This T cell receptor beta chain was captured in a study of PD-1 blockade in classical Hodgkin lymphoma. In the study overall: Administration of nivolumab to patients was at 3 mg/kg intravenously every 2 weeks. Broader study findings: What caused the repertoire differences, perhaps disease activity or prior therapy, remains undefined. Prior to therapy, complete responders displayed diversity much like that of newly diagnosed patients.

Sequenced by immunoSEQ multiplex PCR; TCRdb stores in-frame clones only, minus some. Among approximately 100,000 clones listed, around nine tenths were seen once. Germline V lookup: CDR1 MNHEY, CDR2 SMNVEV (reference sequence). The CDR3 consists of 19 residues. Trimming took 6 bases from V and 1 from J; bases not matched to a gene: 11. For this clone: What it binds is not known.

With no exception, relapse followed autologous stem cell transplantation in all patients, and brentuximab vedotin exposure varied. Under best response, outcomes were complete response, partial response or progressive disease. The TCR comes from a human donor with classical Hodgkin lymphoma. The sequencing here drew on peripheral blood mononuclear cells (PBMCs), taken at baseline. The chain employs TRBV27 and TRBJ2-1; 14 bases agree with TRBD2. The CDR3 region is CASRGSGTSGRGSYNEQFF. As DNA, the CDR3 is TGTGCCAGCAGAGGATCGGGGACTAGCGGGAGAGGGTCCTACAATGAGCAGTTCTTC.